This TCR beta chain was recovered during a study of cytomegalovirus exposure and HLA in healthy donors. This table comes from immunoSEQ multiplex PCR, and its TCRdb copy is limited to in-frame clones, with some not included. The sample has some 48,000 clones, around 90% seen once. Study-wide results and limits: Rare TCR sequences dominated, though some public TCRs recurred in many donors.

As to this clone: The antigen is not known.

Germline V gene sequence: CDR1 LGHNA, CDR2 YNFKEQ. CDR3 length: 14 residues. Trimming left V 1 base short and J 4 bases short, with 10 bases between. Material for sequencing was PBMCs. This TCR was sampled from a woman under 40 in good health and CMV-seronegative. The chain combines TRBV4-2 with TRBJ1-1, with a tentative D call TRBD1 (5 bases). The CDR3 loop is CASSQAGGSTEAFF. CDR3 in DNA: TGTGCCAGCAGCCAAGCGGGGGGGAGCACTGAAGCTTTCTTT.